One and the same sample provided the 10 T cell receptor beta chains below, sequenced in a study of T-cell memory formation after mild COVID-19. Each CDR3 protein gets one entry after TCRdb re-called the 5' RACE reads with MiXCR. The sample lists about 190,000 distinct CDR3 sequences; around 27% were seen once. The sequenced sample consisted of PBMCs or a T cell subset sorted from them (not recorded which). These receptors all come from an adult woman who had mild COVID-19 (a few samples of this study predate the infection). Cell type and time point are not known.

V is TRBV2 and J is TRBJ2-3, with TRBD2 matching over 8 bases. The CDR3 loop spans 17 amino acids. Losses at the gene ends were 5 bases for V and 0 bases for J; bases not matched to a gene: 10. Germline V gives CDR1 SNHLY, CDR2 FYNNEI. The CDR3 region has the DNA TGTGCCAGCAGTCGTCTTACTAGCGGTGCTAGCACAGATACGCAGTATTTT. Amino acid sequence: CASSRLTSGASTDTQYF.

The V and J genes are TRBV7-3 and TRBJ1-1, with D possibly matching TRBD1 (6 bases). CDR1 and CDR2 from the germline V gene are SGHTA and FQGTGA. The CDR3 runs to 13 residues. Deletions cut 4 bases from V and 5 bases from J, with 11 bases between. The CDR3 DNA follows: TGTGCCAGCAGCTCACAGGGTGGTACTGAAGCTTTCTTT. As protein: CASSSQGGTEAFF.

The V and J genes are TRBV24-1 and TRBJ2-6, with TRBD1 identical over 7 bases. J lost 0 bases, V lost 5 bases, and 6 bases had no gene match. The germline gives CDR1 KGHDR, CDR2 SFDVKD. CDR3 length equals 17 residues. The CDR3 sequence: CATSVGTDASGANVLTF. CDR3 in DNA: TGTGCCACCAGTGTGGGGACAGACGCCTCTGGGGCCAACGTCCTGACTTTC.

This clonotype occurred a few times. This sequence joins TRBV12-3 or TRBV12-4 and TRBJ1-6; weak D call: TRBD1 (5 bases). The CDR3 is made up of 17 amino acids. V was trimmed by 3 bases and J by 8 bases, leaving 20 bases between them. The DNA of the CDR3 is TGTGCCAGCAGTTTTAACCGGGGCGCAGGGCGGGATTCACCCCTCCACTTT. This encodes CASSFNRGAGRDSPLHF.

V usage is TRBV7-2 and J usage is TRBJ2-1; 8 nucleotides match TRBD1. From germline, CDR1 is SGHTA and CDR2 FQGNSA. This CDR3 has 17 residues. V shed 5 bases, J shed 3 bases, and the junction held 12 bases outside the gene matches. DNA of the CDR3: TGTGCCAGCAGCCCTAGGACAGGGAGACCTTACTACAATGAGCAGTTCTTC. Translating gives CASSPRTGRPYYNEQFF.

This clonotype appeared many times. The chain joins TRBV9 to TRBJ2-3, with D possibly matching TRBD2 (6 bases). Trimming stripped 3 bases from V and 2 bases from J, with 16 bases between. Germline-derived CDR1 and CDR2 are SGDLS and YYNGEE. The CDR3 has 16 amino acids. In DNA form, the CDR3 reads TGTGCCAGCAGCGCGGAGGGCCAACTAGCCACAGATACGCAGTATTTT. This sequence encodes CASSAEGQLATDTQYF.

The chain combines TRBV5-5 with TRBJ1-3; D remains ambiguous. With 0 bases removed from V and 4 bases from J, the gap between germline ends came to 8 bases. The CDR3 has 14 amino acids. Germline V lookup: CDR1 SGHKS, CDR2 YYEKEE (reference sequence). The CDR3 DNA is TGTGCCAGCAGCTTGGAGGGTTTGGGAAACACCATATATTTT. This encodes CASSLEGLGNTIYF.

This clonotype has more than one count but fewer than ten. The chain has TRBV4-3 and TRBJ2-2; D gene ambiguous. V was pared by 3 bases and J by 4 bases, with 6 bases between. The CDR3 runs 13 residues. The germline CDR1 and CDR2 sequences are LGHNA and YSLEER. The CDR3 DNA is TGCGCCAGCAGCCATGACGTCACCGGGGAGCTGTTTTTT. It translates to CASSHDVTGELFF.

The chain combines TRBV6-6 with TRBJ1-4; a possible D gene is TRBD1 (5 bases). Deletions cut 6 bases from V and 6 bases from J, with 14 bases between. The CDR3 is 14 residues long. Germline V gene sequence: CDR1 MNHNY, CDR2 SVGAGI (reference sequence). The CDR3 DNA reads as TGTGCCAGCAGCTACGGGGGGGGAGATGAAAAACTGTTTTTT. Translating it yields CASSYGGGDEKLFF.

This clonotype was picked up a small number of times. The CDR3 DNA follows: TGTGCCAGCTCACCAGCGCAGGGGTCGAACGAGCAGTACTTC. Protein: CASSPAQGSNEQYF. This chain connects TRBV18 to TRBJ2-7, with a tentative D call TRBD1 (6 bases). Germline-derived CDR1 and CDR2 are KGHSH and LQKENI. The CDR3 is made up of 14 amino acids. Trimming left V 2 bases short and J 5 bases short, with 13 bases between.